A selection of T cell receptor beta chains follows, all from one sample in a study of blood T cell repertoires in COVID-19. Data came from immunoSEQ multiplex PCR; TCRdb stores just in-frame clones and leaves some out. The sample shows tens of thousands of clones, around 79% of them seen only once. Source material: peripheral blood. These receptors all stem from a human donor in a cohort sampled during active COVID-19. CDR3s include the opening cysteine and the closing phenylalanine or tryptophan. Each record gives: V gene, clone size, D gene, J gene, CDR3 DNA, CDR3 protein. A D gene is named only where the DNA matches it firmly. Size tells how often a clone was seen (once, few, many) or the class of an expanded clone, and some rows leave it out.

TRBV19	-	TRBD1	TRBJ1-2	TGTGCCAGTAGTACACAGGGGCGCCAGCCCTATAACTATGGCTACACCTTC	CASSTQGRQPYNYGYTF
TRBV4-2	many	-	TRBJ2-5	TGTGCCAGCACCTCTCGGGAGTCGGAGACCCAGTACTTC	CASTSRESETQYF
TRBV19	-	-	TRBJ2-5	TGTGCCAGTAGTATTACGACTTACCAAAAGACAGAGACCCAGTACTTC	CASSITTYQKTETQYF
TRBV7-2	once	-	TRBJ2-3	TGTGCCAGCAGCTACGAGCGGCGGGATACGCAGTATTTT	CASSYERRDTQYF
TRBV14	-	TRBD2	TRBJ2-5	TGTGCCAGCAGCCAGATAGCGGGAGGGTCGACCCAGTACTTC	CASSQIAGGSTQYF
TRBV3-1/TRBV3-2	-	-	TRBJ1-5	TGTGCCAGCAGCCAAGGAATCCAGGGGAGCAATCAGCCCCAGCATTTT	CASSQGIQGSNQPQHF
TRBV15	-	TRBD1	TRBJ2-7	TGTGCCACCAGCAGAGAGGGACAGGGCTACTACGAGCAGTACTTC	CATSREGQGYYEQYF
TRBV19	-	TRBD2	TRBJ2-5	TGTGCCAGTAGTATGGGGGGGCTAGCGGGGCCCAAAGAGACCCAGTACTTC	CASSMGGLAGPKETQYF
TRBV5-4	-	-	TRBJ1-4	TGTGCCAGCAGCTTTGACGGACTTAATGAGGGAAAACTGTTTTTT	CASSFDGLNEGKLFF
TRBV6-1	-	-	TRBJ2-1	TGTGCCAGCAGTAAGGGACAACCTAATGAGCAGTTCTTC	CASSKGQPNEQFF
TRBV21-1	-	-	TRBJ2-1	TGTGCCAGCAGCCCCCAACCCCGGGGACAGGGGTTTCGGGAGCAGTTCTTC	CASSPQPRGQGFREQFF
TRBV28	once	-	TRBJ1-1	TGTGCCAGCCGCTTTGAGGTGAACACTGAAGCTTTCTTT	CASRFEVNTEAFF
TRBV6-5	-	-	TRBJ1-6	TGTGCCAGCAGTAATACACAGGGATCACCCCTCCACTTT	CASSNTQGSPLHF
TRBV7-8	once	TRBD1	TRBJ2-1	TGTGCCAGCAGCTTAGTAGGGGGACAGGGGAGGAATGAGCAGTTCTTC	CASSLVGGQGRNEQFF
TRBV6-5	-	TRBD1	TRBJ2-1	TGTGCCAGCAGCAGGATAGGTACAGGGGGCAATGAGCAGTTCTTC	CASSRIGTGGNEQFF
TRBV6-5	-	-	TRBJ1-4	TGTGCCAGCAGGACCGGGAGGGGAGAAGAAAAACTGTTTTTT	CASRTGRGEEKLFF
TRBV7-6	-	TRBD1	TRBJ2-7	TGTGCCAGCAGCTTAGTAGGGGGCGACGAGCAGTACTTC	CASSLVGGDEQYF
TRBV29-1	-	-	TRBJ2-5	TGCAGCCTGTCCGCCCGGTACCAAGAGACCCAGTACTTC	CSLSARYQETQYF
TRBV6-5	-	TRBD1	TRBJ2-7	TGTGCCAGCAACCGAGGACAGGGAACCTACGAGCAGTACTTC	CASNRGQGTYEQYF
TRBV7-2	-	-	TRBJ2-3	TGTGCCAGCAGCCGAGTCAGGACAGATACGCAGTATTTT	CASSRVRTDTQYF
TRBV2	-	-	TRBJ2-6	TGTGCCAGCAGTCAGGAGGGGGCCACTGGGGCCAACGTCCTGACTTTC	CASSQEGATGANVLTF
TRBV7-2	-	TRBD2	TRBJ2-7	TGTGCCAGCAGCTCACGTGGGGGGGAAAGAATCGAGCAGTACTTC	CASSSRGGERIEQYF
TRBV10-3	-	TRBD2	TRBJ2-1	TGTGCCATCAGTGCGCTAGCGGGAGAGTCTGAGCAGTTCTTC	CAISALAGESEQFF
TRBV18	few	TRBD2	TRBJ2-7	TGTGCCAGCTCACCACAGCGGGAGGTATACGAGCAGTACTTC	CASSPQREVYEQYF
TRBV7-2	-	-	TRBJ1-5	TGTGCCAGCAGCATACTTATGAGGCAGCCCCAGCATTTT	CASSILMRQPQHF
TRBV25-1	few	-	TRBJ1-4	TGTGCCAGCAGTGAACGCGGACAGACTAATGAAAAACTGTTTTTT	CASSERGQTNEKLFF
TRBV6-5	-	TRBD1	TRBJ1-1	TGTGCCAGCAGTTCCCGCGGGACAGGGGGCGAAGCTGAAGCTTTCTTT	CASSSRGTGGEAEAFF
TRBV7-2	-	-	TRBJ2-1	TGTGCCAGCACCTCGGGTCTGAGCTCCTACAATGAGCAGTTCTTC	CASTSGLSSYNEQFF
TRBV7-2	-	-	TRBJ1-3	TGTGCCAGCAGCTTACTCGGGGACACCATATATTTT	CASSLLGDTIYF
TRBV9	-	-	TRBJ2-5	TGTGCCAGCAGCCCGAGTGGGGACAAGGAAGAGACCCAGTACTTC	CASSPSGDKEETQYF
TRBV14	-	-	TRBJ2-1	TGTGCCAGCAGCCAAGATCGGAGGACCCTGCGGTACCTCGTGCAGTTCTTC	CASSQDRRTLRYLVQFF
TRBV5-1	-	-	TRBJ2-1	TGCGCCAGCAGCTCCTTTGGCAGGGCCAACACCTACAATGAGCAGTTCTTC	CASSSFGRANTYNEQFF
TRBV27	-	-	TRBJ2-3	TGTGCCAGCAGTCCCTGGACTCGCACAGATACGCAGTATTTT	CASSPWTRTDTQYF
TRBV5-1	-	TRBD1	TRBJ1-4	TGCGCCAGCAGCCTACGGACAGGGAGAGGCCCCCCCAATGAAAAACTGTTTTTT	CASSLRTGRGPPNEKLFF
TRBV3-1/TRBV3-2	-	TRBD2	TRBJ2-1	TGTGCCAGCAGCCTTCGGACTAGCGGGAACAATGAGCAGTTCTTC	CASSLRTSGNNEQFF
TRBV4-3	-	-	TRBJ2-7	TGCGCCAGCAGCCAAGACCCAGGGGGGACCTACGAGCAGTACTTC	CASSQDPGGTYEQYF
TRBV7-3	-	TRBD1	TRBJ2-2	TGTGCCAGCAGCTACCAGGGGGATACCGGGGAGCTGTTTTTT	CASSYQGDTGELFF
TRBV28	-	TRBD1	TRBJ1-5	TGTGCCAGCAGTTCTATTCTGGACAGGAGTAGCAATCAGCCCCAGCATTTT	CASSSILDRSSNQPQHF
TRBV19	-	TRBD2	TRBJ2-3	TGTGCCAGTGGGGAGGGCGGGGGCACAGATACGCAGTATTTT	CASGEGGGTDTQYF
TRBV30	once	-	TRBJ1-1	TGTGCCTGGAGTGTAGGGCAGGGGCTAGAAGCTTTCTTT	CAWSVGQGLEAFF
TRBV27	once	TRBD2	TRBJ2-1	TGTGCCAGCAATCAAGCGGGAGGGCCTTACAATGAGCAGTTCTTC	CASNQAGGPYNEQFF
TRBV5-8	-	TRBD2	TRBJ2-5	TGTGCCAGCAGCTTACTAGCGGGAGTGAGAGGAGAGACCCAGTACTTC	CASSLLAGVRGETQYF
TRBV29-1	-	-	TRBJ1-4	TGCAGCGTCGCAGGGATTGGGACTAATGAAAAACTGTTTTTT	CSVAGIGTNEKLFF
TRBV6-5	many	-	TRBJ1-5	TGTGCCAGCAGGGACCTCTCAGAGGGTCAGCCCCAGCATTTT	CASRDLSEGQPQHF
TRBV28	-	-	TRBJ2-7	TGTGCCAGCAACCGACAGGCAACCTACGAGCAGTACTTC	CASNRQATYEQYF
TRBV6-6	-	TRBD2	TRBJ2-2	TGTGCCAGCAGTCCCGGGACTAGCGGTGCCGGGGAGCTGTTTTTT	CASSPGTSGAGELFF
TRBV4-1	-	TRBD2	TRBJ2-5	TGCGCCAGCAGCCAAGGCGTAGCGGGGGCATGGGAGACCCAGTACTTC	CASSQGVAGAWETQYF
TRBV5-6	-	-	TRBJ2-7	TGTGCCAGCAGCAGGGGGGGACTGGCAACCTACGAGCAGTACTTC	CASSRGGLATYEQYF
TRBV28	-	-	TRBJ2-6	TGTGCCAGCAGCTATGGGGGCCTCTCCTCTGGGGCCAACGTCCTGACTTTC	CASSYGGLSSGANVLTF
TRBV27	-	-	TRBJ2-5	TGTGCCAGCAGTTCTACTGTTGAAGGACGGGGGCGGGGGCAGGAGACCCAGTACTTC	CASSSTVEGRGRGQETQYF
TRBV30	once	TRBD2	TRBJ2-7	TGTGCCTGGGCCGGGGGGGCGTCCTACGAGCAGTACTTC	CAWAGGASYEQYF
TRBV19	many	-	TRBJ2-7	TGTGCCAGTAGTATAGATCGTTACTCCTCCTACGAGCAGTACTTC	CASSIDRYSSYEQYF
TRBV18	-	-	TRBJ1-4	TGTGCCAGCTCACCCAGGGAGGATGAAAAACTGTTTTTT	CASSPREDEKLFF
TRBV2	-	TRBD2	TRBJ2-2	TGTGCCAGCAGTGAAATGGGACTAGAGGGGATCGACACCGGGGAGCTGTTTTTT	CASSEMGLEGIDTGELFF
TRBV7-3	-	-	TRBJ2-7	TGTGCCAGCAGCTTGGTCAGGTCCAGCGAGCAGTACTTC	CASSLVRSSEQYF